The T cell receptor (beta chain) described here comes from a study of shared clonotypes between healthy human individuals. Study background: Participating donors consisted of a couple of women and a few men aged 18 to 49.

The table came from immunoSEQ multiplex PCR; TCRdb's copy has only in-frame clones and leaves some out. Found here are 600,000 to 750,000 clones, over 60% of them singletons; the top ten hold about 1.8%. Points on this clone: No antigen is known for it.

V dropped 2 bases and J dropped 4 bases, with 21 bases sitting between them. The CDR3 length is 18 residues. The germline CDR1 and CDR2 sequences are KGHSH and LQKENI. Study-level results: The researchers took only blood, and tissue repertoires probably look different. On the whole, naive subsets had larger estimated richness than memory subsets had.

Donors had no recently reported acute infections or vaccinations and were HIV-negative. The TCR sequence derives from a woman aged 25-40 years in good health. This chain connects TRBV18 to TRBJ1-5, with D possibly TRBD1 on 5 matching bases. The sample consisted of memory CD4+ T cells sorted from blood. Subset defined: CD45RA-negative fraction. This CDR3 reads CASSPTAKAGLRNQPQHF. CDR3 in DNA: TGTGCCAGCTCACCAACGGCCAAAGCGGGGCTTAGGAATCAGCCCCAGCATTTT.